These 17 T cell receptor beta chains originate from one sample sequenced in a study of T cells after yellow fever vaccination. TCRdb recomputed calls from the 5' RACE reads with MiXCR, one row per CDR3 protein. In the table there are some 600,000 distinct CDR3 sequences, around an eighth of which are singletons. Sample: PBMCs, taken on the day of the yellow fever booster vaccination. The receptors were gathered from a man younger than 40 who received the YFV17D yellow fever vaccine.

The rearrangement links TRBV7-6 to TRBJ2-1; 8 positions agree with TRBD2. The V gene end was trimmed by 4 bases and the J gene end by 9 bases; junction bases not matched to a gene: 8. Germline lookup yields CDR1 SGHVS and CDR2 FNYEAQ. This CDR3 is 14 amino acids long. The CDR3 sequence: CASSYKREWVEQFF. The CDR3 nucleotides read TGTGCCAGCAGCTACAAGCGGGAGTGGGTTGAGCAGTTCTTC.

This clonotype was observed a few times. The gene calls are TRBV6-5 and TRBJ1-5; 7 bases map to TRBD1. The V and J ends lost 0 bases and 9 bases, in that order; junction bases with no gene match: 8. This CDR3 has 15 amino acids. Germline CDR1 MNHEY, CDR2 SVGAGI. The CDR3 region has the DNA TGTGCCAGCAGTTACTCGTACAGGGGCGGTGGGCCCCAGCATTTT. Translating it yields CASSYSYRGGGPQHF.

This clonotype was observed a few times. CDR3 residues: CASSRPRSGFTEAFF. CDR3 sequence (DNA): TGCGCCAGCAGCCGGCCGCGGTCCGGGTTCACTGAAGCTTTCTTT. The J gene is TRBJ1-1, the V gene TRBV5-1, with D hard to call. Germline V CDR1 and CDR2: SGHRS, YFSETQ. This CDR3 has 15 residues. V was cut by 4 bases and J by 4 bases, with 17 bases left in between.

The V gene is TRBV7-9, the J gene TRBJ2-5; D not certain. CDR3 size: 14 residues. Per germline, CDR1 SEHNR and CDR2 FQNEAQ (reference sequence). Trimming removed 7 bases at V and 2 bases at J, with 14 bases between. CDR3 in DNA: TGTGCCAGCACGTACACGCCAGGTCAAGAGACCCAGTACTTC. This gives the protein CASTYTPGQETQYF.

The rearrangement joins TRBV18 to TRBJ2-5; D call uncertain. With 5 bases removed from V and 2 bases from J, the gap between germline ends came to 6 bases. The CDR3 sequence is 12 residues long. CDR1 KGHSH and CDR2 LQKENI come from the germline V gene. CDR3 bases: TGTGCCAGCTCAGAACAGCAAGAGACCCAGTACTTC. It is translated as CASSEQQETQYF.

This clonotype has only a few counts. The chain carries TRBV9 and TRBJ2-7; D perhaps matches TRBD1 (5 bases). CDR3 size: 14 residues. The germline gives CDR1 SGDLS, CDR2 YYNGEE. Trimming took off 3 bases at V and 3 bases at J, with 13 bases between the two ends. This chain's CDR3 is CASSAEDRFYEQYF. Here the CDR3 DNA reads TGTGCCAGCAGCGCCGAAGACAGATTCTACGAGCAGTACTTC.

The V call is TRBV29-1, the J call TRBJ2-5, with 7 bases that match TRBD1. Trimming removed 2 bases from V and 2 bases from J; junction bases left unmatched: 5. Germline V lookup: CDR1 SQVTM, CDR2 ANQGSEA. The CDR3 has 14 amino acids. This chain's CDR3 is CSVEHRGLQETQYF. The CDR3 DNA is TGCAGCGTTGAACACAGGGGATTACAAGAGACCCAGTACTTC.

In this sample, this clonotype turned up many times. V gene TRBV10-3 combines with J gene TRBJ1-2; TRBD1 matches at 8 bases. Germline V gene sequence: CDR1 ENHRY, CDR2 SYGVKD. The CDR3 spans 14 residues. With 2 bases clipped from V and 2 bases from J, the junction kept 1 base outside the gene matches. CDR3 region: CAISERTGNYGYTF. The CDR3, as DNA: TGTGCCATCAGTGAGCGGACAGGGAACTATGGCTACACCTTC.

The CDR3 is CASSFGGGRQETQYF. CDR3 bases: TGTGCCAGCAGTTTCGGCGGGGGGCGGCAAGAGACCCAGTACTTC. The V call is TRBV27, the J call TRBJ2-5; 8 bases are a match to TRBD2. The CDR3 is 15 amino acids. The germline gives CDR1 MNHEY, CDR2 SMNVEV (reference sequence). J lost 2 bases, V lost 3 bases, and 5 bases had no gene match.

Ten or more counts support this clonotype. CDR3 sequence: CASSPQGYNEQFF. CDR3 in DNA: TGTGCCAGCTCACCACAGGGATACAATGAGCAGTTCTTC. The chain is built from TRBV7-2 and TRBJ2-1, with D perhaps matching TRBD1 (6 bases). CDR1 SGHTA and CDR2 FQGNSA come from the germline V gene. The CDR3 totals 13 residues. V lost 8 bases to trimming and J lost 4 bases, with 12 bases between them.

In this sample, this clonotype turned up a few times. The rearrangement links TRBV12-3 or TRBV12-4 to TRBJ1-1; 10 nucleotides match TRBD1. V shed 5 bases and J 7 bases; nucleotides not matched to a gene: 4. This CDR3 is 13 amino acids long. CDR3 bases: TGTGCCAGCAGTGACGGGACAGGGGTTGAAGCTTTCTTT. This codes for CASSDGTGVEAFF.

This clonotype was seen a handful of times. The V and J genes are TRBV5-1 and TRBJ2-1, with a weak D call TRBD2 (5 bases). The CDR3 extends over 12 amino acids. Germline lookup yields CDR1 SGHRS and CDR2 YFSETQ. Trimming took 3 bases from V and 10 from J, leaving 11 bases between them. CDR3 DNA: TGCGCCAGCAGCTCAACCTCGGGAGAGCAGTTCTTC. It is translated as CASSSTSGEQFF.

This clonotype was counted between two and nine times. J is TRBJ2-1 and V is TRBV3-1; 7 bases match TRBD2. The germline gives CDR1 LGHDT, CDR2 YNNKEL (reference sequence). The CDR3 consists of 16 residues. V gave up 0 bases and J gave up 8 bases; unmatched junction bases: 10. CDR3 amino acids: CASSQEATSRFDEQFF. The DNA of the CDR3 is TGTGCCAGCAGCCAAGAAGCGACTAGCCGGTTCGATGAGCAGTTCTTC.

This chain uses TRBV20-1 with TRBJ1-2, with 8 bases lining up with TRBD1. The CDR3 is 12 residues long. After removal of 4 bases from V and 4 bases from J, the junction contained 2 bases not matched to a gene. Germline V gene lookup returns CDR1 DFQATT and CDR2 SNEGSKA (reference sequence). The CDR3 DNA follows: TGCAGTGCTACAGGGGGCCTCTATGGCTACACCTTC. It encodes CSATGGLYGYTF.

This chain uses TRBV30 with TRBJ2-7; D is ambiguous. This CDR3 is built from 15 residues. From germline, CDR1 is GTSNPN and CDR2 SVGIG (reference sequence). Trimming cost V 4 bases and J 0 bases, with 16 bases left between them. The CDR3 DNA follows: TGTGCCTGGAACCTCGGACCCGGCGGCTCCTACGAGCAGTACTTC. Translating it yields CAWNLGPGGSYEQYF.

V and J are TRBV19 and TRBJ1-1; tentatively, D is TRBD1 (5 bases). Germline CDR1 is LNHDA and CDR2 is SQIVND (reference sequence). Trimming removed 3 bases at V and 11 bases at J, with 16 bases between. CDR3 length: 13 amino acids. This CDR3 reads CASSIQGAWMAFF. The CDR3 region has the DNA TGTGCCAGTAGTATCCAGGGCGCTTGGATGGCTTTCTTT.

This clonotype was counted between two and nine times. This chain connects TRBV6-2 or TRBV6-3 to TRBJ2-1, with 11 bases aligning to TRBD2. Germline CDR1 MNHEY, CDR2 SVGEGT. The length of the CDR3 is 21 residues. The V gene end was trimmed by 5 bases and the J gene end by 0 bases; junction bases not matched to a gene: 18. The CDR3 region is CASSPAWQPRLAGNSYNEQFF. CDR3 DNA: TGTGCCAGCAGTCCCGCATGGCAGCCGAGACTAGCGGGAAACTCCTACAATGAGCAGTTCTTC.